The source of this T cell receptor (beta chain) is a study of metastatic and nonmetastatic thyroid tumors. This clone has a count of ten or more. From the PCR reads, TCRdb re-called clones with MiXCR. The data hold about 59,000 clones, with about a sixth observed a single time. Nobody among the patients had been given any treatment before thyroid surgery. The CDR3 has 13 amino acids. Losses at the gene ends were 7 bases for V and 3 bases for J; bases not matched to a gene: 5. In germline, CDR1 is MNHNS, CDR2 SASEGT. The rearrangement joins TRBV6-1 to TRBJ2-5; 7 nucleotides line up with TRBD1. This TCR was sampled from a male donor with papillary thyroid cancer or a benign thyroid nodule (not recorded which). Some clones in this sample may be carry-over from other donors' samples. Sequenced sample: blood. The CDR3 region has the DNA TGTGCCAGCACAGGGGACAGTGAAGAGACCCAGTACTTC. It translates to CASTGDSEETQYF.